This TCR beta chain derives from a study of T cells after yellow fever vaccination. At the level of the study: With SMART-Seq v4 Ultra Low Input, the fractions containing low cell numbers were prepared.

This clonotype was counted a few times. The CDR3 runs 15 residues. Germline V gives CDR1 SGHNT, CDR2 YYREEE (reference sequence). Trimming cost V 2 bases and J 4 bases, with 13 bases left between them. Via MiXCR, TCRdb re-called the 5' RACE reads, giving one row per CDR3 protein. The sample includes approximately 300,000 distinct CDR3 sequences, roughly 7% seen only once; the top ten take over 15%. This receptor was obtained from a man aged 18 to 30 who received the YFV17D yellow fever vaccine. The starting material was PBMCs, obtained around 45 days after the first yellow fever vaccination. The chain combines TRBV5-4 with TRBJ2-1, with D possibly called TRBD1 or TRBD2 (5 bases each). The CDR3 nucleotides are TGTGCCAGCAGCTTTCTTGTGGGACGTTACAATGAGCAGTTCTTC. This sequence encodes CASSFLVGRYNEQFF.